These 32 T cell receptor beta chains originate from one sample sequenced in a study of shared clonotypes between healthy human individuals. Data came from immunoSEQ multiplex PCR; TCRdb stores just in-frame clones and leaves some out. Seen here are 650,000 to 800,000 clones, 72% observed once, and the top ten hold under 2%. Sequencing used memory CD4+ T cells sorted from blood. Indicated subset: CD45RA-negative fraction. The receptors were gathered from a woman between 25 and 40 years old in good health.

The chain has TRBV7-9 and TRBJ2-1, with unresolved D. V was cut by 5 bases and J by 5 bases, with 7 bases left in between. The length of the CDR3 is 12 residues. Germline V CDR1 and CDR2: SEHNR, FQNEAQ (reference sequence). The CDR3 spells CASSSHDNEQFF. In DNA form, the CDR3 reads TGTGCCAGCAGCAGCCACGACAATGAGCAGTTCTTC. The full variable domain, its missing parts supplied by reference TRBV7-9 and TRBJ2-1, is DTGVSQNPRHKITKRGQNVTFRCDPISEHNRLYWYRQTLGQGPEFLTYFQNEAQLEKSRLLSDRFSAERPKGSFSTLEIQRTEQGDSAMYLCASSSHDNEQFFGPGTRLTVL.

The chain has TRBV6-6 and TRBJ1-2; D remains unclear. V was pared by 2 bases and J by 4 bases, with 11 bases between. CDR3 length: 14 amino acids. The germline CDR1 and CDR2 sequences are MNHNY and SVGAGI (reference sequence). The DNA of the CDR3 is TGTGCCAGCAGTTACCAGGATAGATTCTATGGCTACACCTTC. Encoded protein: CASSYQDRFYGYTF.

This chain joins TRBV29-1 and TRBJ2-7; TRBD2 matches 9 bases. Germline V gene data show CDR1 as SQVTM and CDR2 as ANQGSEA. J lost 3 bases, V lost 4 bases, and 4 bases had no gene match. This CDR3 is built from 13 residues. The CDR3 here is CSVGTSVLYEQYF. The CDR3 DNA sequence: TGCAGCGTTGGGACTAGCGTGCTCTACGAGCAGTACTTC.

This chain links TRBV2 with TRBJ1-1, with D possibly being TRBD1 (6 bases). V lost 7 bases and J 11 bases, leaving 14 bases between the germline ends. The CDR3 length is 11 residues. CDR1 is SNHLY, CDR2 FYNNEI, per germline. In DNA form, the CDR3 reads TGTGCCAGCATCCTTGACAGGACCGCTTTCTTT. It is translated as CASILDRTAFF.

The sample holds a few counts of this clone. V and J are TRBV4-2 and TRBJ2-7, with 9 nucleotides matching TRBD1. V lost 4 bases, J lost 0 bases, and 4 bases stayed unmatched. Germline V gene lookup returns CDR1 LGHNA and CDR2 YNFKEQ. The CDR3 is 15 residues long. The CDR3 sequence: CASSPDRGSSYEQYF. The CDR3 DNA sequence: TGTGCCAGCAGCCCGGACAGGGGAAGCTCCTACGAGCAGTACTTC.

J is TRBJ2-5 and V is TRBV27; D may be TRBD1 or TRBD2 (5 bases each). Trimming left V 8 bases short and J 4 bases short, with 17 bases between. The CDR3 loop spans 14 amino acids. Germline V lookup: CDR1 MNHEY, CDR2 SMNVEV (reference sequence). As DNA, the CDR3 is TGTGCCAGCTACCCCTGGGGGAGCGCAGAGACCCAGTACTTC. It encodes CASYPWGSAETQYF.

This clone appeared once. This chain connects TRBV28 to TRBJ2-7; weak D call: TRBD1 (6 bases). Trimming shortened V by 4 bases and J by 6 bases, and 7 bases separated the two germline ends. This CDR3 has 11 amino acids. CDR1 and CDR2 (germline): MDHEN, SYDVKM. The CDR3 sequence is CASSWGREQYF. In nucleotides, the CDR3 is TGTGCCAGCAGTTGGGGGCGCGAGCAGTACTTC.

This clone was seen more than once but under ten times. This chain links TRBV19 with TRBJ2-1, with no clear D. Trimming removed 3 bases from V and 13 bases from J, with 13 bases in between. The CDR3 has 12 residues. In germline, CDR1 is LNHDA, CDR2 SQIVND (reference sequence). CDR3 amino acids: CASSIGRQEQFF. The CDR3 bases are TGTGCCAGTAGTATCGGACGTCAGGAACAGTTCTTC.

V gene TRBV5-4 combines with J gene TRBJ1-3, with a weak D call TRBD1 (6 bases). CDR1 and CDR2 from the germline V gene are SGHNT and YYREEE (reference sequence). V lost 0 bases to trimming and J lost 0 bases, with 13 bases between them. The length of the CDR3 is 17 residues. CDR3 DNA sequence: TGTGCCAGCAGCTTGGCGGCGGGGGCCGGCTCTGGAAACACCATATATTTT. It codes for CASSLAAGAGSGNTIYF.

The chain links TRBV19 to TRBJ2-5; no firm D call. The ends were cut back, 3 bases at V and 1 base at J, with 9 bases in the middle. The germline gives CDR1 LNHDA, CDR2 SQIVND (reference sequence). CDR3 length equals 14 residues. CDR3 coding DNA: TGTGCCAGTAGTATGGTAGGCCGCCAAGAGACCCAGTACTTC. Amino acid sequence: CASSMVGRQETQYF.

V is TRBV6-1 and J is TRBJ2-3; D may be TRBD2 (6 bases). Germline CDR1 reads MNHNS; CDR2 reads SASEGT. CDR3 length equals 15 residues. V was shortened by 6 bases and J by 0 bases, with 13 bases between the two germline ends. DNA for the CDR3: TGTGCCAGCAGAACAAAGCGGGCGAGCACAGATACGCAGTATTTT. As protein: CASRTKRASTDTQYF.

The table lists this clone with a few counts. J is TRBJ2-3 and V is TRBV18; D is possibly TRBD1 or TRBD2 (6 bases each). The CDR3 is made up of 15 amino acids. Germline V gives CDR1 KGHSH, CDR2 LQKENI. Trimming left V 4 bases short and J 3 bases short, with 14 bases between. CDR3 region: CASSRTVGGTDTQYF. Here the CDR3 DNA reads TGTGCCAGCTCACGGACAGTCGGGGGTACAGATACGCAGTATTTT.

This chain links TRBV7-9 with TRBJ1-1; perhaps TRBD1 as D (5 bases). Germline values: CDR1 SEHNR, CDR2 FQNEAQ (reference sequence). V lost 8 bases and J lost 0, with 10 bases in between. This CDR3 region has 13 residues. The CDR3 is CASRGPLNTEAFF. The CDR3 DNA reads TGTGCCAGCCGGGGACCTCTGAACACTGAAGCTTTCTTT.

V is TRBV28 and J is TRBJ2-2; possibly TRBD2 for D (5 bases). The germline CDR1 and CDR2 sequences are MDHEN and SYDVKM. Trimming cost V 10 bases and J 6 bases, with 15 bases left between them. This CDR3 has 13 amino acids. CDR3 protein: CATVAIKAGELFF. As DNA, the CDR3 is TGTGCCACGGTAGCGATCAAGGCCGGGGAGCTGTTTTTT.

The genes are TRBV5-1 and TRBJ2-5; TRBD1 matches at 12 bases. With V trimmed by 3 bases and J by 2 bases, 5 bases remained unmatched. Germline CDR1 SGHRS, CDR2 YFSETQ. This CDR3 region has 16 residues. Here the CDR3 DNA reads TGCGCCAGCAGCTGGGGGGACAGGGGGCGACAAGAGACCCAGTACTTC. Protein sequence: CASSWGDRGRQETQYF. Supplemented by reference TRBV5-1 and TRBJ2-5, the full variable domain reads KAGVTQTPRYLIKTRGQQVTLSCSPISGHRSVSWYQQTPGQGLQFLFEYFSETQRNKGNFPGRFSGRQFSNSRSEMNVSTLELGDSALYLCASSWGDRGRQETQYFGPGTRLLVL.

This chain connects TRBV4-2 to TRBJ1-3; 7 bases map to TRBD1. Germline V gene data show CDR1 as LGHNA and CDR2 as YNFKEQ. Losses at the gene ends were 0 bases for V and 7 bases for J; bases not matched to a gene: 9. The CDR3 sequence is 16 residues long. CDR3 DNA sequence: TGTGCCAGCAGCCAAGAACTGAGACAGGGACTGAACACCATATATTTT. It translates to CASSQELRQGLNTIYF.

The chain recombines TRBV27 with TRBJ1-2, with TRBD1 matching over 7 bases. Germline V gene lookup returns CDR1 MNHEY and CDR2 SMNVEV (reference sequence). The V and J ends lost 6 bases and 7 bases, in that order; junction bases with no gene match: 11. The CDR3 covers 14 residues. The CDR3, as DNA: TGTGCCAGCAGCCCTAGGGACAGAATAACTGGCTACACCTTC. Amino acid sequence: CASSPRDRITGYTF.

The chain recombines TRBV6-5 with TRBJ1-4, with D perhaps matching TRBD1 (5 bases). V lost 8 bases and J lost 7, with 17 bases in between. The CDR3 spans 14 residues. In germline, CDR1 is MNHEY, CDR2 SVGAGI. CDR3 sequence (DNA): TGTGCCAGCCGAAGTCCAGGGTTAGGTGAAAAACTGTTTTTT. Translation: CASRSPGLGEKLFF.

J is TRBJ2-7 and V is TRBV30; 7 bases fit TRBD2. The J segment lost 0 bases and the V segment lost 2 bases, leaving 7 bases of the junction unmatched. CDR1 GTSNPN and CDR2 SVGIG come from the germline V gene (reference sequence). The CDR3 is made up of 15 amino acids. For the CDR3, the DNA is TGTGCCTGGAGTAGGGGCGGGGGAAGCTCCTACGAGCAGTACTTC. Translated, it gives CAWSRGGGSSYEQYF.

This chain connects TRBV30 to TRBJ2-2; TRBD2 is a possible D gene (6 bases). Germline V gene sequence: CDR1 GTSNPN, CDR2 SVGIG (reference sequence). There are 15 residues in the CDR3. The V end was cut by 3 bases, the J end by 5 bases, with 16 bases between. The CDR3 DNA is TGTGCCTGGAGGCGGGGTGGTGTATTAACCGGGGAGCTGTTTTTT. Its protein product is CAWRRGGVLTGELFF.

The chain's CDR3 is CASSPGGNNQPQHF. CDR3 in DNA: TGTGCCAGCAGTCCGGGAGGGAACAATCAGCCCCAGCATTTT. The chain is built from TRBV2 and TRBJ1-5; D ambiguous. Trimming took 5 bases from V and 3 from J, leaving 11 bases between them. The length of the CDR3 is 14 residues. Germline assignment: CDR1 SNHLY and CDR2 FYNNEI.

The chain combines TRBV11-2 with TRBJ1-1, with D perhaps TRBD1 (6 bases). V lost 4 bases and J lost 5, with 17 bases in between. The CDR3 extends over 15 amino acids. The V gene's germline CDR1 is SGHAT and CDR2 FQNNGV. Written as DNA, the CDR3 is TGTGCCAGCAGCTCCGGGACATACATTAGGACTGAAGCTTTCTTT. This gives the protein CASSSGTYIRTEAFF.

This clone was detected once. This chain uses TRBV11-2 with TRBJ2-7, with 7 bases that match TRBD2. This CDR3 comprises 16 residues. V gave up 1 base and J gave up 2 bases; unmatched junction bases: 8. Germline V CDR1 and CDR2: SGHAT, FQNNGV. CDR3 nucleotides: TGTGCCAGCAGCTTAGGGGCAGCGGGAATAACCTACGAGCAGTACTTC. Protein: CASSLGAAGITYEQYF. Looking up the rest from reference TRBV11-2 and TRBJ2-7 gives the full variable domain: EAGVAQSPRYKIIEKRQSVAFWCNPISGHATLYWYQQILGQGPKLLIQFQNNGVVDDSQLPKDRFSAERLKGVDSTLKIQPAKLEDSAVYLCASSLGAAGITYEQYFGPGTRLTVT.

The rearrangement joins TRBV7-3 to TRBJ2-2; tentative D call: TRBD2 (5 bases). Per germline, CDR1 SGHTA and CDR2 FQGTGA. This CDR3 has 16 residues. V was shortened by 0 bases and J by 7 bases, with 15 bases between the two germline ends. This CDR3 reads CASSLTASGPGGELFF. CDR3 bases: TGTGCCAGCAGCTTAACGGCCAGCGGTCCCGGCGGGGAGCTGTTTTTT. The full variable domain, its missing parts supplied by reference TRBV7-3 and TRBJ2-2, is GAGVSQTPSNKVTEKGKYVELRCDPISGHTALYWYRQSLGQGPEFLIYFQGTGAADDSGLPNDRFFAVRPEGSVSTLKIQRTERGDSAVYLCASSLTASGPGGELFFGEGSRLTVL.

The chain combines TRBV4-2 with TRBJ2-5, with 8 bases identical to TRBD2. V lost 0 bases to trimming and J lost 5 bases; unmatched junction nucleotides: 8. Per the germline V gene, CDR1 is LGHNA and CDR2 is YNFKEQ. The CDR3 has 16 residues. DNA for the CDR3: TGTGCCAGCAGCCAAGATTTGTTAGCGGGAATGGAGACCCAGTACTTC. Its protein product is CASSQDLLAGMETQYF.

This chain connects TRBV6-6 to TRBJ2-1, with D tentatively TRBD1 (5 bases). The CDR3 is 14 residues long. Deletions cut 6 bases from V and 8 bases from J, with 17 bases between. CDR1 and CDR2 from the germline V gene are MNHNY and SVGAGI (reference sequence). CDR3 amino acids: CASRDPPRGDEQFF. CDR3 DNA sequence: TGTGCCAGCAGGGACCCTCCAAGGGGCGATGAGCAGTTCTTC.

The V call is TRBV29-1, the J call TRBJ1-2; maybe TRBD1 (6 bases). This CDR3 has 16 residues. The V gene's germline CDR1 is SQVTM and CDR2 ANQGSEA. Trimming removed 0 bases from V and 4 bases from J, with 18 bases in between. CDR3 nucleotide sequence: TGCAGCGTTGAAGAAGGGACACTAAAGCCCGGCTATGGCTACACCTTC. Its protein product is CSVEEGTLKPGYGYTF.

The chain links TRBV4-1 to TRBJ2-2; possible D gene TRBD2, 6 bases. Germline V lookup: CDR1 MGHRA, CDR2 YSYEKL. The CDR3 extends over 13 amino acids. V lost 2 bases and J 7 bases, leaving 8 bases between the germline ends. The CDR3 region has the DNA TGCGCCAGCAGCCAACTGGGGGGCGGGGAGCTGTTTTTT. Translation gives CASSQLGGGELFF.

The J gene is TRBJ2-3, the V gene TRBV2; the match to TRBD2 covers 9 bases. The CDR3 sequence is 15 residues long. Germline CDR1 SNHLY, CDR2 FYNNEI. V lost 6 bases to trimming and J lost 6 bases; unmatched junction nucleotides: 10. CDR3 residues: CASSPLSGRVDTQYF. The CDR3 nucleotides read TGTGCCAGCAGCCCCCTTAGCGGGAGAGTGGATACGCAGTATTTT. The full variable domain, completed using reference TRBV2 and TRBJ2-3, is EPEVTQTPSHQVTQMGQEVILRCVPISNHLYFYWYRQILGQKVEFLVSFYNNEISEKSEIFDDQFSVERPDGSNFTLKIRSTKLEDSAMYFCASSPLSGRVDTQYFGPGTRLTVL.

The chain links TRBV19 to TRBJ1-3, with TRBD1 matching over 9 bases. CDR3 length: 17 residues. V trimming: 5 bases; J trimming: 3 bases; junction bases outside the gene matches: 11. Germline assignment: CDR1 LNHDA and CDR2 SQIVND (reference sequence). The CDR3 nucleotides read TGTGCCAGTAGTCCGAAAGACAGGGGGGTCCTTGGAAACACCATATATTTT. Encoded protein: CASSPKDRGVLGNTIYF.

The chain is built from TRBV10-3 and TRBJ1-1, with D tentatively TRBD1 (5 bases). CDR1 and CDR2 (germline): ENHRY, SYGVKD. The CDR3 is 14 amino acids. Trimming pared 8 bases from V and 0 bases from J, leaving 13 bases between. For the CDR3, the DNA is TGTGCCATCCAATCGGCAGGGATGAACACTGAAGCTTTCTTT. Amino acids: CAIQSAGMNTEAFF.

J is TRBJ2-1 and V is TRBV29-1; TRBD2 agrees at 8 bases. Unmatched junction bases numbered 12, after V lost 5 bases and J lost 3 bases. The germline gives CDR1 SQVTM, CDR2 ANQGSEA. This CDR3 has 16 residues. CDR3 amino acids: CSVQWGAGTSYNEQFF. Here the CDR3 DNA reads TGCAGCGTTCAATGGGGGGCCGGGACTAGCTACAATGAGCAGTTCTTC.